This TCR beta chain was obtained from a study of blood T cells in healthy people across ages. V was clipped by 9 bases and J by 1 base, with 10 bases between them. The CDR3 contains 14 residues. Looked up from germline, CDR1 is ENHRY and CDR2 is SYGVKD. It was with a sample-barcoded 5' primer and a J-beta primer mix that a second PCR of roughly 7 to 12 cycles was run. TCRdb processed the 5' RACE reads anew with MiXCR; each CDR3 protein has one entry. The sample has approximately 850,000 distinct CDR3 sequences, roughly 50% seen once. The chain recombines TRBV10-3 with TRBJ2-6, with no clear D. The sequence came from a man aged 25 to 40 in good health. Specimen: blood. The CDR3 loop reads CAIMSASGANVLTF. CDR3 sequence (DNA): TGTGCCATAATGTCTGCGTCTGGGGCCAACGTCCTGACTTTC.